These 19 T cell receptor beta chains were sequenced from one sample in a study of cytomegalovirus exposure and HLA in healthy donors. Primers: 60 Vbeta forward and 13 Jbeta reverse. TCRdb's copy holds only in-frame clones and misses some; the assay was immunoSEQ multiplex PCR. The sample yields a few hundred thousand clones, 77% seen once. Sequenced: PBMCs. The source is a woman aged 60-70 years in good health and CMV-seropositive.

This clone was seen more than once but under ten times. The chain joins TRBV6-5 to TRBJ1-1; no clear D gene. The germline V gene encodes CDR1 MNHEY and CDR2 SVGAGI. V dropped 2 bases and J dropped 0 bases, with 7 bases sitting between them. The CDR3 consists of 14 residues. For the CDR3, the DNA is TGTGCCAGCAGTTACGGCAGTTTGAACACTGAAGCTTTCTTT. Its translation: CASSYGSLNTEAFF.

Comment on this clone: At one end the junction does not follow the germline gene, possibly because of a read error. The J gene is TRBJ1-2, the V gene TRBV5-4; D is uncertain. The CDR3 contains 11 residues. CDR1 is SGHNT, CDR2 YYREEE, per germline (reference sequence). In DNA, the CDR3 is TGTGCCAGCAGCTTGGCTAGGAGGAAGGCCTTC. Translated, it gives CASSLARRKAF. Full variable domain (missing parts from reference TRBV5-4 and TRBJ1-2): ETGVTQSPTHLIKTRGQQVTLRCSSQSGHNTVSWYQQALGQGPQFIFQYYREEENGRGNFPPRFSGLQFPNYSSELNVNALELDDSALYLCASSLARRKAFGSGTRLTVV.

In this sample, this clone turned up a few times. This chain links TRBV19 with TRBJ1-2; D perhaps matches TRBD1 (6 bases). Trimming cost V 4 bases and J 4 bases, with 22 bases left between them. Germline lookup yields CDR1 LNHDA and CDR2 SQIVND (reference sequence). This CDR3 spans 17 amino acids. The DNA for the CDR3 is TGTGCCAGTAGTAAATCAGGACGGACAGATTTCGGCTATGGCTACACCTTC. Protein: CASSKSGRTDFGYGYTF.

This rearrangement joins TRBV27 to TRBJ2-5; 11 nucleotides agree with TRBD2. Germline V lookup: CDR1 MNHEY, CDR2 SMNVEV (reference sequence). This CDR3 has 16 amino acids. V lost 6 bases and J lost 3; bases outside the gene matches: 9. The CDR3 sequence is CASSPTYSGREETQYF. In DNA form, the CDR3 reads TGTGCCAGCAGCCCAACCTATAGCGGGAGGGAAGAGACCCAGTACTTC.

This clone was seen a handful of times. The J gene is TRBJ1-3, the V gene TRBV4-2, with 8 bases lining up with TRBD1. The CDR3 runs 16 residues. V shed 0 bases and J 6 bases; nucleotides not matched to a gene: 7. Germline-derived CDR1 and CDR2 are LGHNA and YNFKEQ. DNA of the CDR3: TGTGCCAGCAGCCAAGAAGTCAGGGGGCATGTAAACACCATATATTTT. It translates to CASSQEVRGHVNTIYF.

This chain uses TRBV2 with TRBJ1-2, with a tentative D call TRBD1 (5 bases). This CDR3 comprises 15 residues. V shed 1 base and J shed 6 bases, with 15 bases lying between them. Per germline, CDR1 SNHLY and CDR2 FYNNEI. The CDR3 sequence is CASSEGRAGPHGYTF. CDR3 nucleotide sequence: TGTGCCAGCAGTGAAGGGAGGGCAGGGCCCCATGGCTACACCTTC.

This sequence joins TRBV9 and TRBJ2-1, with D unclear. The V end was cut by 0 bases, the J end by 9 bases, with 10 bases between. CDR1 SGDLS and CDR2 YYNGEE come from the germline V gene. The CDR3 sequence is 13 residues long. The CDR3 protein is CASSVVYGGEQFF. The CDR3 nucleotides read TGTGCCAGCAGCGTAGTATATGGCGGTGAGCAGTTCTTC.

The V and J genes are TRBV25-1 and TRBJ1-6; unclear D gene. Trimming took 6 bases from V and 1 from J, leaving 7 bases between them. Germline V CDR1 and CDR2: MGHDK, SYGVNS. CDR3 size: 14 residues. CDR3 bases: TGTGCCAGCAGGCCGGGTTCCTATAATTCACCCCTCCACTTT. Encoded protein: CASRPGSYNSPLHF.

This rearrangement joins TRBV5-4 to TRBJ1-3; 8 bases match TRBD1. The CDR3 has 12 amino acids. CDR1 is SGHNT and CDR2 is YYREEE in the germline V gene (reference sequence). V trimming: 3 bases; J trimming: 8 bases; junction bases outside the gene matches: 1. DNA for the CDR3: TGTGCCAGCAGCTCACAGGGGGACACCATATATTTT. Residues: CASSSQGDTIYF.

This clone was counted a few times. The chain combines TRBV6-5 with TRBJ1-1; D is unclear. The CDR3 has 14 residues. Germline-derived CDR1 and CDR2 are MNHEY and SVGAGI. V was shortened by 2 bases and J by 11 bases, with 18 bases between the two germline ends. The CDR3 sequence is CASSYQRSQMSAFF. The CDR3 DNA reads as TGTGCCAGCAGTTACCAGCGAAGCCAAATGTCGGCTTTCTTT.

This chain links TRBV7-9 with TRBJ2-7, with a tentative D call TRBD2 (5 bases). V lost 9 bases and J lost 7, with 19 bases in between. The germline V gene has CDR1 SEHNR and CDR2 FQNEAQ (reference sequence). The CDR3 loop spans 13 amino acids. For the CDR3, the DNA is TGTGCCAGTGGGCCGACCGCTACGGGGGAGCAGTACTTC. Translated: CASGPTATGEQYF.

V usage is TRBV29-1 and J usage is TRBJ2-7; the match to TRBD1 covers 9 bases. V lost 4 bases to trimming and J lost 3 bases; unmatched junction nucleotides: 4. The CDR3 extends over 13 amino acids. The germline V gene has CDR1 SQVTM and CDR2 ANQGSEA. CDR3 sequence reads: CSVVMDRGYEQYF. CDR3 sequence (DNA): TGCAGCGTTGTAATGGACAGGGGCTACGAGCAGTACTTC.

J is TRBJ2-1 and V is TRBV4-1, with TRBD2 matching over 9 bases. The V gene's germline CDR1 is MGHRA and CDR2 YSYEKL. The CDR3 contains 17 residues. The junction had 7 bases not matched to a gene; V was cut back by 1 base and J by 3 bases. The CDR3 DNA follows: TGCGCCAGCAGCCAAGGTACAGCGGGGGGTCGCTACAATGAGCAGTTCTTC. Translating it yields CASSQGTAGGRYNEQFF.

This chain connects TRBV5-1 to TRBJ2-5, with D possibly being TRBD2 (6 bases). Trimming cost V 3 bases and J 0 bases, with 12 bases left between them. The CDR3 sequence is 15 residues long. Germline V gene data show CDR1 as SGHRS and CDR2 as YFSETQ. The CDR3 here is CASSSGLQYQETQYF. The CDR3 bases are TGCGCCAGCAGCTCGGGACTCCAGTACCAAGAGACCCAGTACTTC.

The V gene is TRBV5-5, the J gene TRBJ2-7, with D perhaps TRBD2 (5 bases). V was shortened by 4 bases and J by 4 bases, with 21 bases between the two germline ends. Germline V lookup: CDR1 SGHKS, CDR2 YYEKEE (reference sequence). This CDR3 is built from 16 residues. Here the CDR3 DNA reads TGTGCCAGCAGCCGGGTACCCCTTAGGACTGGATACGAGCAGTACTTC. This encodes CASSRVPLRTGYEQYF.

The chain has TRBV5-1 and TRBJ2-5; D remains unclear. The CDR3 consists of 14 residues. Per the germline V gene, CDR1 is SGHRS and CDR2 is YFSETQ. Trimming left V 6 bases short and J 2 bases short, with 14 bases between. The DNA for the CDR3 is TGCGCCAGCACGTCAAGCCCCGGGCAAGAGACCCAGTACTTC. As protein: CASTSSPGQETQYF.

The chain joins TRBV19 to TRBJ2-2, with TRBD1 identical over 9 bases. The CDR3 length is 15 residues. The germline CDR1 and CDR2 sequences are LNHDA and SQIVND (reference sequence). With 2 bases clipped from V and 6 bases from J, the junction kept 4 bases outside the gene matches. The CDR3 DNA reads as TGTGCCAGTAGTATAACAGGGGGCGAGCCCGGGGAGCTGTTTTTT. Its translation is CASSITGGEPGELFF.

The chain links TRBV4-3 to TRBJ2-1; 11 positions agree with TRBD1. This CDR3 has 17 amino acids. The V and J ends lost 0 bases and 4 bases, in that order; junction bases with no gene match: 5. Germline values: CDR1 LGHNA, CDR2 YSLEER. For the CDR3, the DNA is TGCGCCAGCAGCCAAGATATAAGGGACAGGGGGTACAATGAGCAGTTCTTC. Protein sequence: CASSQDIRDRGYNEQFF.

For the CDR3, the DNA is TGTGCCAGCAAAGAGGAACCGGGACAGTACTATGGCTACACCTTC. It is translated as CASKEEPGQYYGYTF. The genes are TRBV6-1 and TRBJ1-2; TRBD1 matches 7 bases. CDR1 and CDR2 from the germline V gene are MNHNS and SASEGT. Trimming took 7 bases from V and 3 from J; bases not matched to a gene: 11. The CDR3 runs to 15 residues.